Listed below are T cell receptor beta chains from one sample, sequenced in a study of blood T cells in healthy people across ages. TCRdb redid the calling of the 5' RACE reads with MiXCR, one entry per CDR3 protein. The repertoire holds 1.8 million or so distinct CDR3 sequences, with approximately 39% as singletons. The sample taken for sequencing was blood. Receptors were obtained from a human donor in good health. CDR3s include the opening cysteine and the closing phenylalanine or tryptophan. A D gene is named only where the DNA matches it firmly. Clone size is given for some rows only: seen once, a few or many times, or a class if the clone is expanded.

>TRBJ2-1|-|-|TRBV28
TGTGCCAGCAGTTCCCGACTCCAGGATAGGGAGTTCTTC
CASSSRLQDREFF
>TRBJ1-5|-|-|TRBV12-3/TRBV12-4
TGTGCCAGCAGCTATTCCACAGGACAGAGCCCACAGCCCCAGCATTTT
CASSYSTGQSPQPQHF
>TRBJ2-5|-|few|TRBV7-2
TGTGCCAGCAGCCCTGAAAGCAGGGGGGGGTGGGAGACCCAGTACTTC
CASSPESRGGWETQYF
>TRBJ2-5|TRBD2|-|TRBV5-1
TGCGCCAGCAGCTTGGGAGCCGGGACTAGCGGGGAGACCCAGTACTTC
CASSLGAGTSGETQYF
>TRBJ1-1|TRBD1|few|TRBV20-1
TGCAGTGCTAGGGACAGGCGAAAGAACACTGAAGCTTTCTTT
CSARDRRKNTEAFF
>TRBJ2-4|TRBD1|-|TRBV3-1
TGTGCCAGCAGCCAAGACGCAGGGGGTTATATTCAGTACTTC
CASSQDAGGYIQYF
>TRBJ2-7|-|few|TRBV6-5
TGTGCCAGCAGTTACCTCAGGGGAGCTTACGAGCAGTACTTC
CASSYLRGAYEQYF
>TRBJ1-1|-|-|TRBV14
TGTGCCAGCAGCCAAGATATTAGGAGCGAGACTTTCTTT
CASSQDIRSETFF
>TRBJ2-6|-|few|TRBV5-1
TGCGCCAGCAGTCTGAGCCTAACTGGGGCCAACGTCCTGACTTTC
CASSLSLTGANVLTF
>TRBJ1-1|-|few|TRBV7-9
TGTGCCAGCACCCTCGGGCGGGAGGGCACTGAAGCTTTCTTT
CASTLGREGTEAFF
>TRBJ2-1|-|few|TRBV20-1
TGCAGTGCTAGGATTACCTACAATGAGCAGTTCTTC
CSARITYNEQFF
>TRBJ1-6|-|few|TRBV6-5
TGTGCCAGCAGTTACTCGAATTATTTCTCCTATAATTCACCCCTCCACTTT
CASSYSNYFSYNSPLHF
>TRBJ1-5|-|-|TRBV4-1
TGCGCCAGCAGCCAAGATAAGGGTCTTCAGCCCCAGCATTTT
CASSQDKGLQPQHF
>TRBJ1-2|-|few|TRBV6-1
TGTGCCAGCAGTGATTTGAGTTACACCTTC
CASSDLSYTF
>TRBJ2-5|TRBD1|-|TRBV7-8
TGTGCCAGCAGCTTAGGCAGCGACAGGGGGCAGACCCAGTACTTC
CASSLGSDRGQTQYF
>TRBJ1-2|-|few|TRBV6-1
TGTGCCAGCAGTGAAAGGATGGACAGCACCTTC
CASSERMDSTF
>TRBJ2-5|-|-|TRBV6-2/TRBV6-3
TGTGCCAGCAGTTTAGCGGTTACTGAGCAGTACTTC
CASSLAVTEQYF
>TRBJ2-1|-|-|TRBV7-6
TGTGCCAGCAGCCATGAGGCCGCGGGGGCTTACAATGAGCGGTTCTTC
CASSHEAAGAYNERFF
>TRBJ2-7|-|-|TRBV12-3/TRBV12-4
TGTGCCAGCAGGTTAAGAGGGGGCGAGCAGTACTTC
CASRLRGGEQYF
>TRBJ1-2|TRBD1|few|TRBV15
TGTGCCACCAGGGCCACCGGGACAGGGGGGATATACAACTATGGCTACACCTTC
CATRATGTGGIYNYGYTF
>TRBJ1-1|TRBD1|-|TRBV5-1
TGCGCCAGCAGCATCAGGGGGGTGAACACTGAAGCTTTCTTT
CASSIRGVNTEAFF
>TRBJ1-2|-|-|TRBV15
TGTGCCACCAGCAGAGAACAGGCAACTAACTATGGCTACACCTTC
CATSREQATNYGYTF
>TRBJ2-7|-|few|TRBV2
TGTGCCAGCAGTGAACCTCACTACGAGCAGTACTTC
CASSEPHYEQYF